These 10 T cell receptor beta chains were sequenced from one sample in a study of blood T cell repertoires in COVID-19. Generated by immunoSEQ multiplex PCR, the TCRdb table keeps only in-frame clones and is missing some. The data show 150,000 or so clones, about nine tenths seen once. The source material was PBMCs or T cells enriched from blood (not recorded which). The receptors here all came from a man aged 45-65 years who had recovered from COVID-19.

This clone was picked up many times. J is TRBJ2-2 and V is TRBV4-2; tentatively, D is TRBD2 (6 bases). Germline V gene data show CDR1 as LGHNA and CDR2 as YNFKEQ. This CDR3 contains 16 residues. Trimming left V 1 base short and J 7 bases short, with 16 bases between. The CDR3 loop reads CASSQGGGEPSGELFF. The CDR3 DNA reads TGTGCCAGCAGCCAAGGAGGAGGGGAGCCGAGCGGGGAGCTGTTTTTT.

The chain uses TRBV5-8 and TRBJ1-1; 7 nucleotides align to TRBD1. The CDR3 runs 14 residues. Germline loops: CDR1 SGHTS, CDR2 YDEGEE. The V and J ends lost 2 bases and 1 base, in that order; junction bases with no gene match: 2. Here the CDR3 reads CASSFWTGNTEAFF. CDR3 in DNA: TGTGCCAGCAGCTTTTGGACAGGGAACACTGAAGCTTTCTTT.

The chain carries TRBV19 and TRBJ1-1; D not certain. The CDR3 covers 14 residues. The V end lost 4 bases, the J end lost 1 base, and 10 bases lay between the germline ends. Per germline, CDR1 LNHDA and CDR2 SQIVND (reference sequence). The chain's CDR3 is CASSTLLQNTEAFF. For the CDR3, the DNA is TGTGCCAGTAGTACCCTCTTACAGAACACTGAAGCTTTCTTT.

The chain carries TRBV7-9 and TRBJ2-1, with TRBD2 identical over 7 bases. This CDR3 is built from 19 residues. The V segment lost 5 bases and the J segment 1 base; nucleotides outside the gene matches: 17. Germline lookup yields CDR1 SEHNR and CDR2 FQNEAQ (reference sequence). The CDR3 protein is CASSPMTTSSVPSYNEQFF. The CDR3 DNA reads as TGTGCCAGCAGCCCTATGACGACTAGCAGCGTGCCTTCCTACAATGAGCAGTTCTTC.

As DNA, the CDR3 is TGTGCCTGGAGTTTCTTTCGCGGGGGGTATAATTCACCCCTCCACTTT. Residues: CAWSFFRGGYNSPLHF. The chain couples TRBV30 to TRBJ1-6, with a possible D match to TRBD1 (5 bases). Germline loops: CDR1 GTSNPN, CDR2 SVGIG (reference sequence). Trimming pared 2 bases from V and 4 bases from J, leaving 15 bases between. The CDR3 is 16 residues long.

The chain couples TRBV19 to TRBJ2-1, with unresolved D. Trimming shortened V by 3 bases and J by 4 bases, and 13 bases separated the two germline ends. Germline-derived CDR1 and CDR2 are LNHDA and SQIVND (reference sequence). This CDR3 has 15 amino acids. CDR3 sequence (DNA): TGTGCCAGTAGTATTAGTCCCGTGTCTTACAATGAGCAGTTCTTC. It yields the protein CASSISPVSYNEQFF.

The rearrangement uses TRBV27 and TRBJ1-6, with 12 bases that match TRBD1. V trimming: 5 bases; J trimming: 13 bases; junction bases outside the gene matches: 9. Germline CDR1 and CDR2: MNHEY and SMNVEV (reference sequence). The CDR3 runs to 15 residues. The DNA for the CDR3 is TGTGCCAGCAGTGACGGGACAGGGGGCGTCACGCCCCTCCACTTT. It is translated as CASSDGTGGVTPLHF.

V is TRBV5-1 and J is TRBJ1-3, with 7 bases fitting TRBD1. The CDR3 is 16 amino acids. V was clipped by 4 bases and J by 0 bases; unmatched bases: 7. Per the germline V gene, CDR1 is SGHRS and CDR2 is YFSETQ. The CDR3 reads CASSLGQTDSGNTIYF. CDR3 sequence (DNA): TGCGCCAGCAGCCTGGGACAGACAGACTCTGGAAACACCATATATTTT.

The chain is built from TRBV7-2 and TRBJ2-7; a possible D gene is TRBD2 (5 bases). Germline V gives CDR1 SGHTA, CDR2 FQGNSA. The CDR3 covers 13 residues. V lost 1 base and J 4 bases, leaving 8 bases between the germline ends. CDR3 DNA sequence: TGTGCCAGCAGCTTAGTACCGGGATACGAGCAGTACGTC. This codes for CASSLVPGYEQYV.

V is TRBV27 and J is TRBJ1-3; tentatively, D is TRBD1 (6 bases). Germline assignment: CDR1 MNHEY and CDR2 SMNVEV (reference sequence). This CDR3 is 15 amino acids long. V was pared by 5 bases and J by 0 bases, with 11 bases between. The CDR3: CASSTTGRSGNTIYF. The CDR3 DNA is TGTGCCAGCAGTACGACAGGACGCTCTGGAAACACCATATATTTT.